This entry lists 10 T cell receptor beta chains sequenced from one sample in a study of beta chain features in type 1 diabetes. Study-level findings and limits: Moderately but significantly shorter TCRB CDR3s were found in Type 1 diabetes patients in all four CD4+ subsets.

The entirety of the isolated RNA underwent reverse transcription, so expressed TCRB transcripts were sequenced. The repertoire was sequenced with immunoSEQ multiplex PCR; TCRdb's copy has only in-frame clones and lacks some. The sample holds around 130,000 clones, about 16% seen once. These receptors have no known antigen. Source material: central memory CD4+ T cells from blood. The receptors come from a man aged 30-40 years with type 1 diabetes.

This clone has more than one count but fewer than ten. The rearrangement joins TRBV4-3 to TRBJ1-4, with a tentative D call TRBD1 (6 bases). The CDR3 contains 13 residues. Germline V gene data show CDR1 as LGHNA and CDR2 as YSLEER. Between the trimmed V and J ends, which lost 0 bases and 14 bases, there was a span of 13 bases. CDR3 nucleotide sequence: TGCGCCAGCAGCCAAGACAGAGGACAGCCGCTGTTTTTT. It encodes CASSQDRGQPLFF.

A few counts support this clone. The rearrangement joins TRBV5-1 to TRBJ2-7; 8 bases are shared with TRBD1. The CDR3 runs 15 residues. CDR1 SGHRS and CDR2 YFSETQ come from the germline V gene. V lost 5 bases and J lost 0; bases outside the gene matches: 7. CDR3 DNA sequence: TGCGCCAGCAGACAGGGACAGGCAGGCTCCTACGAGCAGTACTTC. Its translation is CASRQGQAGSYEQYF.

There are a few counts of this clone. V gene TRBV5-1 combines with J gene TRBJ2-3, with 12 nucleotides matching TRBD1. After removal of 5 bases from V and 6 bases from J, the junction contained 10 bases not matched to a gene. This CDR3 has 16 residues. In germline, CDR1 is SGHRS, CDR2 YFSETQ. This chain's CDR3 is CASRSGQGAWVDTQYF. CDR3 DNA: TGCGCCAGCAGGTCGGGACAGGGGGCATGGGTCGATACGCAGTATTTT.

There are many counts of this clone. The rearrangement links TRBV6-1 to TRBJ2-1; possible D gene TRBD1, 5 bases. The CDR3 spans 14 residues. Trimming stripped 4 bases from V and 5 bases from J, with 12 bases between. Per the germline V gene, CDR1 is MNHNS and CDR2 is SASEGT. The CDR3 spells CASSVGLKNNEQFF. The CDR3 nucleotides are TGTGCCAGCAGTGTGGGGCTAAAGAACAATGAGCAGTTCTTC.

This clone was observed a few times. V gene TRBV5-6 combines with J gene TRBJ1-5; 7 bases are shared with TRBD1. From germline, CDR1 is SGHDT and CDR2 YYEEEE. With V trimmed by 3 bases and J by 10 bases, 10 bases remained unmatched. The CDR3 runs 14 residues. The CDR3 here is CASSWGGDRTPQHF. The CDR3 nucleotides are TGTGCCAGCAGCTGGGGAGGGGACAGAACCCCCCAGCATTTT.

The DNA for the CDR3 is TGTGCCAGCAGTGAATCGGGACAGGCTAATTCACCCCTCCACTTT. It translates to CASSESGQANSPLHF. The chain recombines TRBV9 with TRBJ1-6; 8 bases are a match to TRBD1. CDR1 SGDLS and CDR2 YYNGEE come from the germline V gene. The length of the CDR3 is 15 residues. V dropped 5 bases and J dropped 6; count of bases not matched to a gene: 7.

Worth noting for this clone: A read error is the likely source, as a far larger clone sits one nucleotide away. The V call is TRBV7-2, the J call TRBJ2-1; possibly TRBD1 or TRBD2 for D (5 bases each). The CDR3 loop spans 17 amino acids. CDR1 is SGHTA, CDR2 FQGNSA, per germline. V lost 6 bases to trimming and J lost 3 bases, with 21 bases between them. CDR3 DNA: TGTGCCAGCAGTCGAATCCCCCGGGACGGGATCTACAATGAGCAGTTCTTC. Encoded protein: CASSRIPRDGIYNEQFF.

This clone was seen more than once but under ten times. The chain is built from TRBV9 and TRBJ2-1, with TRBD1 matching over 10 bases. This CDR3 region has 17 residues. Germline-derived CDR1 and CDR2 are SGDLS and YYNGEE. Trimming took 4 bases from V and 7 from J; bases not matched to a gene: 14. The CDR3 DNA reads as TGTGCCAGCAGCCCCCCGCACCCGGGACAGGGGCTGAATGAGCAGTTCTTC. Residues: CASSPPHPGQGLNEQFF.

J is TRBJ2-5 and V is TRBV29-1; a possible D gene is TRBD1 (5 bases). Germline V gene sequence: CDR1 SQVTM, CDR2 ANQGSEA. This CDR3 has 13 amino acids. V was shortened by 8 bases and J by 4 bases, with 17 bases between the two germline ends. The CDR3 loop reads CSPFSTQGETQYF. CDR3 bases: TGCAGCCCCTTCTCCACCCAGGGAGAGACCCAGTACTTC.

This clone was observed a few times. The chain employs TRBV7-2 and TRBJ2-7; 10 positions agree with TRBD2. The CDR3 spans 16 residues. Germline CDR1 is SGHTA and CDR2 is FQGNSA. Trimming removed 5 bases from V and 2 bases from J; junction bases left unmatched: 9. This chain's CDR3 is CASSLLSGGNPYEQYF. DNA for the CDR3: TGTGCCAGCAGCCTGCTTAGCGGGGGGAACCCCTACGAGCAGTACTTC.